This TCR beta chain was sequenced during a study of OX40 agonist ivuxolimab in advanced cancers. This clone appeared a single time. Sequenced by immunoSEQ multiplex PCR; TCRdb stores in-frame clones only, minus some. The sample has more than 25,000 clones, 75% to 90% seen once. Patients were ineligible given autoimmune disease history or systemic immunosuppression. The ends lost 0 bases at V and 0 bases at J; junction bases unmatched: 8. The CDR3 covers 18 residues. Germline CDR1 SGHRS, CDR2 YFSETQ. The starting material was CD4+ or CD8+ T cells sorted from blood, obtained in a trial of the OX40 agonist ivuxolimab. The rearrangement uses TRBV5-1 and TRBJ1-1; 10 bases agree with TRBD1. The TCR sequence derives from an adult with an advanced solid tumor such as melanoma, head and neck, liver or kidney cancer. The CDR3 DNA follows: TGCGCCAGCAGCTTGGCCTCAGGGACAGGGGCTCTGAACACTGAAGCTTTCTTT. Amino acids: CASSLASGTGALNTEAFF.